The 5 T cell receptor beta chains presented below share a single source sample, sequenced in a study of blood T cell repertoires in COVID-19. Only in-frame clones appear in the TCRdb table, and some are missing; sequencing was by immunoSEQ multiplex PCR. The sample shows approximately 450,000 clones, about 90% of them seen only once. Specimen: PBMCs or T cells enriched from blood (not recorded which). The receptor set was obtained from a young woman with acute COVID-19.

The rearrangement joins TRBV2 to TRBJ1-1; D possibly corresponds to TRBD1 (5 bases). The germline V gene has CDR1 SNHLY and CDR2 FYNNEI. This CDR3 region has 14 residues. Trimming left V 7 bases short and J 1 base short, with 13 bases between. In DNA form, the CDR3 reads TGTGCCAGCATCGGTGGGGCAGCGAACACTGAAGCTTTCTTT. It yields the protein CASIGGAANTEAFF.

The chain combines TRBV13 with TRBJ1-1; 8 nucleotides align to TRBD1. With V trimmed by 4 bases and J by 0 bases, 10 bases remained unmatched. Germline V gene data show CDR1 as PRHDT and CDR2 as FYEKMQ (reference sequence). CDR3 length: 17 residues. CDR3 protein: CASSSAGTGVMNTEAFF. The CDR3 DNA reads as TGTGCCAGCAGCTCCGCCGGGACAGGAGTCATGAACACTGAAGCTTTCTTT.

The chain combines TRBV19 with TRBJ1-3; D is perhaps TRBD1 (6 bases). V gave up 3 bases and J gave up 4 bases, with 13 bases separating them. Germline-derived CDR1 and CDR2 are LNHDA and SQIVND (reference sequence). The CDR3 loop spans 15 amino acids. As DNA, the CDR3 is TGTGCCAGTAGTATTACCGGGACAAAGGGAAACACCATATATTTT. Residues: CASSITGTKGNTIYF.

This rearrangement joins TRBV29-1 to TRBJ1-1, with D possibly matching TRBD1 (5 bases). CDR3 length equals 11 residues. Germline CDR1 and CDR2: SQVTM and ANQGSEA. V was shortened by 5 bases and J by 4 bases, with 8 bases between the two germline ends. The CDR3 is CSVWRGTEAFF. CDR3 sequence (DNA): TGCAGCGTTTGGAGGGGCACTGAAGCTTTCTTT.

The V call is TRBV7-9, the J call TRBJ2-7; 7 nucleotides match TRBD1. Germline CDR1 SEHNR, CDR2 FQNEAQ (reference sequence). After removal of 4 bases from V and 1 base from J, the junction contained 10 bases not matched to a gene. This CDR3 contains 16 residues. The DNA for the CDR3 is TGTGCCAGCAGCTCTAACCGGGACAGACCTTCCTACGAGCAGTACTTC. Protein: CASSSNRDRPSYEQYF.